Below, 27 T cell receptor beta chains from the same sample are listed, as sequenced in a study of cytomegalovirus exposure and HLA in healthy donors. The PCR ran on 60 Vbeta and 13 Jbeta primers. TCRdb's copy holds only in-frame clones and misses some; the assay was immunoSEQ multiplex PCR. The table records over 200,000 clones, over 75% of them present only once. Input material: PBMCs. Receptor source: a human donor in good health.

The chain recombines TRBV6-6 with TRBJ2-7; 7 positions agree with TRBD1. Germline V gene lookup returns CDR1 MNHNY and CDR2 SVGAGI (reference sequence). The V gene end was trimmed by 2 bases and the J gene end by 2 bases; junction bases not matched to a gene: 6. The CDR3 spans 15 residues. This CDR3 is CASSYETGYAYEQYF. The CDR3 region has the DNA TGTGCCAGCAGTTACGAGACAGGGTACGCCTACGAGCAGTACTTC.

The genes are TRBV7-9 and TRBJ1-5; 8 bases agree with TRBD1. The V gene end was trimmed by 4 bases and the J gene end by 5 bases; junction bases not matched to a gene: 7. Germline V gives CDR1 SEHNR, CDR2 FQNEAQ (reference sequence). The CDR3 totals 15 residues. The CDR3 protein is CASSSDRVWDQPQHF. CDR3 in DNA: TGTGCCAGCAGCTCGGACAGGGTTTGGGATCAGCCCCAGCATTTT.

The chain has TRBV19 and TRBJ2-1, with 7 positions matching TRBD2. The germline gives CDR1 LNHDA, CDR2 SQIVND (reference sequence). The CDR3 is 14 residues long. Unmatched junction bases numbered 3, after V lost 4 bases and J lost 3 bases. The CDR3: CASSRGLIYNEQFF. As DNA, the CDR3 is TGTGCCAGTAGTAGGGGACTAATCTACAATGAGCAGTTCTTC.

V gene TRBV5-1 combines with J gene TRBJ2-6, with 8 bases aligning to TRBD1. V gave up 0 bases and J gave up 3 bases; unmatched junction bases: 8. The CDR3 consists of 18 residues. From germline, CDR1 is SGHRS and CDR2 YFSETQ. DNA for the CDR3: TGCGCCAGCAGCTTGGCCCTGGGACAGGCTCTTGGGGCCAACGTCCTGACTTTC. As protein: CASSLALGQALGANVLTF.

The chain uses TRBV27 and TRBJ2-7; no firm D call. Germline V gene data show CDR1 as MNHEY and CDR2 as SMNVEV (reference sequence). Trimming removed 7 bases at V and 0 bases at J, with 10 bases between. This CDR3 has 13 residues. CDR3 bases: TGTGCCAGCAACCCCCTCGGCTCCTACGAGCAGTACTTC. Encoded protein: CASNPLGSYEQYF.

This rearrangement joins TRBV27 to TRBJ2-2, with D uncertain. Germline V gives CDR1 MNHEY, CDR2 SMNVEV (reference sequence). The V gene lost 3 bases and the J gene lost 5 bases, with 10 bases spanning the gap. The CDR3 consists of 14 residues. Here the CDR3 DNA reads TGTGCCAGCAGTTTGAGCCCGGTGACCGGGGAGCTGTTTTTT. It translates to CASSLSPVTGELFF.

The V gene is TRBV5-1, the J gene TRBJ2-1; D perhaps matches TRBD1 (6 bases). Germline-derived CDR1 and CDR2 are SGHRS and YFSETQ. The length of the CDR3 is 15 residues. V lost 7 bases and J lost 7, with 21 bases in between. Here the CDR3 DNA reads TGCGCCAGCCGCCAGTGGGGACACAGCTCTAATGAGCAGTTCTTC. Residues: CASRQWGHSSNEQFF.

The genes are TRBV2 and TRBJ2-5, with 9 bases identical to TRBD2. The CDR3 runs to 14 residues. In germline, CDR1 is SNHLY, CDR2 FYNNEI. V lost 7 bases to trimming and J lost 0 bases; unmatched junction nucleotides: 3. CDR3 nucleotide sequence: TGTGCCAGCATCCTAGCGGGGTACCAAGAGACCCAGTACTTC. Amino acids: CASILAGYQETQYF.

The chain combines TRBV9 with TRBJ1-1, with D unresolved. V lost 7 bases and J lost 0, with 16 bases in between. Germline values: CDR1 SGDLS, CDR2 YYNGEE. The CDR3 runs to 15 residues. Written as DNA, the CDR3 is TGTGCCAGCGGCCGCCAGGCCGCGATGAACACTGAAGCTTTCTTT. As protein: CASGRQAAMNTEAFF.

The chain links TRBV5-1 to TRBJ2-1; D not resolved. Germline V gene lookup returns CDR1 SGHRS and CDR2 YFSETQ. This CDR3 is built from 15 residues. Trimming cost V 5 bases and J 0 bases, with 12 bases left between them. CDR3 nucleotide sequence: TGCGCCAGCAGATTTGTATGGGCCTCCTACAATGAGCAGTTCTTC. Protein sequence: CASRFVWASYNEQFF.

This clone was picked up a small number of times. V usage is TRBV13 and J usage is TRBJ2-1, with 11 bases lining up with TRBD2. V was clipped by 4 bases and J by 5 bases; unmatched bases: 4. This CDR3 has 15 residues. The germline gives CDR1 PRHDT, CDR2 FYEKMQ (reference sequence). CDR3 in amino acids: CASSWGLAVNNEQFF. The DNA of the CDR3 is TGTGCCAGCAGCTGGGGACTAGCGGTGAACAATGAGCAGTTCTTC.

The V call is TRBV5-1, the J call TRBJ2-1; 10 positions match TRBD1. V trimming: 5 bases; J trimming: 5 bases; junction bases outside the gene matches: 16. The germline V gene has CDR1 SGHRS and CDR2 YFSETQ. This CDR3 is built from 18 residues. CDR3 DNA: TGCGCCAGCAGTTTTCTAAGACAGGGGGCCCTCCGTAACAATGAGCAGTTCTTC. Its translation is CASSFLRQGALRNNEQFF.

V is TRBV5-6 and J is TRBJ2-7; 7 bases are shared with TRBD2. The germline gives CDR1 SGHDT, CDR2 YYEEEE. The CDR3 contains 16 residues. J lost 3 bases, V lost 4 bases, and 13 bases had no gene match. CDR3 protein: CASSHGGWESRYEQYF. The CDR3 coding sequence is TGTGCCAGCAGCCACGGGGGGTGGGAGTCCCGCTACGAGCAGTACTTC.

The chain carries TRBV6-1 and TRBJ2-7; D is possibly TRBD1 (5 bases). Trimming shortened V by 6 bases and J by 3 bases, and 12 bases separated the two germline ends. This CDR3 has 13 amino acids. The germline V gene encodes CDR1 MNHNS and CDR2 SASEGT. CDR3 DNA: TGTGCCAGCAGAGACAGCAAGAACTACGAGCAGTACTTC. Encoded protein: CASRDSKNYEQYF.

The chain combines TRBV7-6 with TRBJ2-3; weak D call: TRBD2 (6 bases). Germline V gene sequence: CDR1 SGHVS, CDR2 FNYEAQ. Between the trimmed V and J ends, which lost 5 bases and 0 bases, there was a span of 27 bases. The CDR3 consists of 20 residues. CDR3 nucleotides: TGTGCCAGCAGCCCCTCGGCGGCCCCTTGGGGAGGCTCTAGCACAGATACGCAGTATTTT. Amino acids: CASSPSAAPWGGSSTDTQYF.

The V gene is TRBV5-4, the J gene TRBJ2-3; 7 bases align to TRBD2. The J segment lost 3 bases and the V segment lost 1 base, leaving 2 bases of the junction unmatched. The CDR3 length is 14 residues. CDR1 and CDR2 from the germline V gene are SGHNT and YYREEE (reference sequence). This CDR3 reads CASSLWEGTDTQYF. The CDR3 DNA sequence: TGTGCCAGCAGCTTGTGGGAGGGGACAGATACGCAGTATTTT.

The chain is built from TRBV18 and TRBJ2-1, with D tentatively TRBD2 (6 bases). V was pared by 3 bases and J by 8 bases, with 17 bases between. The CDR3 spans 15 residues. Germline values: CDR1 KGHSH, CDR2 LQKENI. The CDR3 here is CASSPVWGEEDEQFF. In nucleotides, the CDR3 is TGTGCCAGCTCACCTGTCTGGGGGGAAGAGGATGAGCAGTTCTTC.

On this clone itself: At the DNA level, this CDR3 is encoded by other sequences in the same sample as well. The chain uses TRBV27 and TRBJ2-7; TRBD2 matches 8 bases. Germline values: CDR1 MNHEY, CDR2 SMNVEV (reference sequence). The ends lost 6 bases at V and 3 bases at J; junction bases unmatched: 4. This CDR3 region has 13 residues. In DNA, the CDR3 is TGTGCCAGCAGAGCGGGGGCCAGCTACGAGCAGTACTTC. Translating it yields CASRAGASYEQYF.

The genes are TRBV10-3 and TRBJ2-7; 9 nucleotides line up with TRBD1. Germline V CDR1 and CDR2: ENHRY, SYGVKD. This CDR3 contains 16 residues. V lost 4 bases and J lost 4; bases outside the gene matches: 11. The CDR3 coding sequence is TGTGCCATCAGTGCTACCGGGACAGGGCAGGGGTACGAGCAGTACTTC. Translated, it gives CAISATGTGQGYEQYF.

The gene calls are TRBV21-1 and TRBJ2-2; TRBD2, the table's D call, was not compared with the DNA. TRBV21-1 represents a pseudogene. This CDR3 is built from 17 residues. The CDR3 DNA follows: TGTGCCAGCAGCAAAAAAAGAGGGCCGATCACGCCCGGGGAGCTGTTTTTT. Translating it yields CASSKKRGPITPGELFF.

The CDR3 here is CASGLWDREGAFF. In DNA form, the CDR3 reads TGTGCTAGTGGTTTGTGGGACAGGGAAGGAGCTTTCTTT. The chain couples TRBV12-5 to TRBJ1-1, with 9 bases lining up with TRBD1. The germline V gene has CDR1 LGHNT and CDR2 FRNRAP. The CDR3 has 13 residues. With 2 bases clipped from V and 10 bases from J, the junction kept 5 bases outside the gene matches.

The chain carries TRBV5-1 and TRBJ2-7, with 8 bases that match TRBD2. The length of the CDR3 is 13 residues. Germline V lookup: CDR1 SGHRS, CDR2 YFSETQ. With V trimmed by 4 bases and J by 5 bases, 5 bases remained unmatched. The CDR3 sequence: CASSNAGGHEQYF. The CDR3 DNA reads TGCGCCAGCAGCAATGCGGGGGGCCACGAGCAGTACTTC.

Only a few counts were recorded for this clone. The chain has TRBV4-1 and TRBJ2-7; TRBD2 aligns across 8 bases. After removal of 1 base from V and 4 bases from J, the junction contained 3 bases not matched to a gene. Germline V lookup: CDR1 MGHRA, CDR2 YSYEKL. This CDR3 has 14 residues. DNA of the CDR3: TGCGCCAGCAGCCAAGCTTCTAGCGGGTACGAGCAGTACTTC. This sequence encodes CASSQASSGYEQYF.

In DNA form, the CDR3 reads TGTGCCAGCAGTTTATGGGCCAGGGGGATGAACACTGAAGCTTTCTTT. Translated: CASSLWARGMNTEAFF. The V gene is TRBV28, the J gene TRBJ1-1; 7 positions agree with TRBD1. CDR1 is MDHEN and CDR2 is SYDVKM in the germline V gene. J gave up 0 bases and V 0 bases, and 4 bases lay outside the gene matches. This CDR3 is built from 16 residues.

Remarks on this clone: In the same sample, other DNA sequences code for this CDR3. The gene calls are TRBV7-9 and TRBJ1-1; D is perhaps TRBD1 (5 bases). V was trimmed by 3 bases and J by 4 bases, leaving 9 bases between them. Per the germline V gene, CDR1 is SEHNR and CDR2 is FQNEAQ (reference sequence). CDR3 length equals 13 residues. The DNA of the CDR3 is TGTGCCAGCAGCTTGGGGGGGGGCACTGAAGCTTTCTTT. This gives the protein CASSLGGGTEAFF. Combining the CDR3 with reference TRBV7-9 and TRBJ1-1 gives the whole variable domain DTGVSQNPRHKITKRGQNVTFRCDPISEHNRLYWYRQTLGQGPEFLTYFQNEAQLEKSRLLSDRFSAERPKGSFSTLEIQRTEQGDSAMYLCASSLGGGTEAFFGQGTRLTVV.

The chain's CDR3 is CASSLDGGREEQFF. As DNA, the CDR3 is TGTGCCAGCAGCTTGGACGGGGGTCGGGAGGAGCAGTTCTTC. The chain couples TRBV5-4 to TRBJ2-1, with D perhaps matching TRBD2 (6 bases). The length of the CDR3 is 14 residues. V lost 0 bases to trimming and J lost 10 bases, with 14 bases between them. Germline CDR1 SGHNT, CDR2 YYREEE (reference sequence).

The V and J genes are TRBV6-5 and TRBJ1-6; D call uncertain. The CDR3 covers 14 residues. Germline CDR1 and CDR2: MNHEY and SVGAGI. Trimming shortened V by 2 bases and J by 4 bases, and 6 bases separated the two germline ends. This CDR3 is CASSYLEYNSPLHF. The DNA of the CDR3 is TGTGCCAGCAGTTACCTGGAGTATAATTCACCCCTCCACTTT.